This T cell receptor (beta chain) was documented in a study of blood T cell repertoires in COVID-19. Study at large: Sample material is recorded as cDNA or gDNA derived from T cells, B-cell-depleted T cells, or PBMCs.

Original processing methods: Researchers report that nucleated cell counts were estimated from reference gene primer amplification. Only in-frame clones appear in the TCRdb table, and some are missing; sequencing was by immunoSEQ multiplex PCR. V and J calls and clone size follow that table, whereas D and trimming were derived from the DNA. The table has fewer than 200,000 clones, about 85% seen once; the top ten hold approximately 1.2%. With 4 bases clipped from V and 1 base from J, the junction kept 3 bases outside the gene matches. Germline-derived CDR1 and CDR2 are SGDLS and YYNGEE. The CDR3 totals 14 residues. This clone was recorded only once.

The gene calls are TRBV9 and TRBJ2-5; TRBD1 agrees at 8 bases. This TCR was sampled from a man between 60 and 75 years old who had recovered from COVID-19. The source material was peripheral blood. CDR3 in amino acids: CASSLGQAQETQYF. Written as DNA, the CDR3 is TGTGCCAGCAGCTTGGGACAGGCCCAAGAGACCCAGTACTTC.